The 26 T cell receptor beta chains below come from one sample, sequenced in a study of PD-1 blockade in mismatch repair-deficient tumors. Using immunoSEQ multiplex PCR, the repertoire was profiled, and TCRdb retains in-frame clones only, with some absent. The sample lists around 100,000 clones, 82% occurring once. The sample consisted of peripheral blood, taken 30 to 36 weeks after starting pembrolizumab. These receptors all stem from an adult with mismatch repair-deficient cancer.

This clone has a handful of counts. The chain combines TRBV7-9 with TRBJ1-2; TRBD1 is a possible D gene (5 bases). The CDR3 loop spans 10 amino acids. V lost 8 bases, J lost 6 bases, and 7 bases lay in between. Germline loops: CDR1 SEHNR, CDR2 FQNEAQ (reference sequence). The CDR3 bases are TGTGCCAGCGGGACGGATGGCTACACCTTC. Amino acids: CASGTDGYTF.

The J gene is TRBJ1-1, the V gene TRBV14, with D unresolved. The length of the CDR3 is 11 residues. Trimming removed 4 bases from V and 5 bases from J, with 5 bases in between. Per germline, CDR1 SGHDN and CDR2 FVKESK. The CDR3: CASSLHTEAFF. The DNA for the CDR3 is TGTGCCAGCAGCCTTCATACTGAAGCTTTCTTT. Supplemented by reference TRBV14 and TRBJ1-1, the full variable domain reads EAGVTQFPSHSVIEKGQTVTLRCDPISGHDNLYWYRRVMGKEIKFLLHFVKESKQDESGMPNNRFLAERTGGTYSTLKVQPAELEDSGVYFCASSLHTEAFFGQGTRLTVV.

The rearrangement uses TRBV27 and TRBJ2-7, with a tentative D call TRBD1 (6 bases). This CDR3 is 15 amino acids long. CDR1 MNHEY and CDR2 SMNVEV come from the germline V gene (reference sequence). Trimming removed 6 bases at V and 0 bases at J, with 15 bases between. In nucleotides, the CDR3 is TGTGCCAGCAGCTGGTTTAGACAGGCCTCCTACGAGCAGTACTTC. Translated: CASSWFRQASYEQYF.

This rearrangement joins TRBV15 to TRBJ2-1; weak D call: TRBD1 (5 bases). Germline V gene lookup returns CDR1 LNHNV and CDR2 YYDKDF (reference sequence). V was pared by 5 bases and J by 0 bases, with 14 bases between. The CDR3 totals 16 residues. The DNA of the CDR3 is TGTGCCACCAGCGATCAGGGAAAACCCTCCTACAATGAGCAGTTCTTC. Amino acids: CATSDQGKPSYNEQFF. The full variable domain, in which reference TRBV15 and TRBJ2-1 provide the parts outside the CDR3, is DAMVIQNPRYQVTQFGKPVTLSCSQTLNHNVMYWYQQKSSQAPKLLFHYYDKDFNNEADTPDNFQSRRPNTSFCFLDIRSPGLGDTAMYLCATSDQGKPSYNEQFFGPGTRLTVL.

The gene calls are TRBV5-8 and TRBJ2-1; TRBD2 agrees at 15 bases. V shed 4 bases, J shed 4 bases, and the junction held 9 bases outside the gene matches. The CDR3 covers 18 residues. Germline assignment: CDR1 SGHTS and CDR2 YDEGEE. The CDR3 region is CASSIGLAGGGTYNEQFF. The DNA of the CDR3 is TGTGCCAGCAGCATCGGACTAGCGGGAGGGGGGACGTACAATGAGCAGTTCTTC.

J is TRBJ2-5 and V is TRBV11-2; the D is unclear. The CDR3 is made up of 13 amino acids. Germline V gene sequence: CDR1 SGHAT, CDR2 FQNNGV. Trimming removed 5 bases from V and 4 bases from J, with 11 bases in between. CDR3 in amino acids: CASSLSAGETQYF. The CDR3 nucleotides read TGTGCCAGCAGCCTAAGCGCCGGAGAGACCCAGTACTTC.

This sequence joins TRBV2 and TRBJ2-7; D not certain. CDR1 is SNHLY and CDR2 is FYNNEI in the germline V gene. The CDR3 runs to 15 residues. Trimming left V 3 bases short and J 3 bases short, with 15 bases between. For the CDR3, the DNA is TGTGCCAGCAGTGATCAGATTGCTGCGTTCTACGAGCAGTACTTC. Protein product: CASSDQIAAFYEQYF.

The chain couples TRBV9 to TRBJ2-7; 11 bases are a match to TRBD1. Losses at the gene ends were 2 bases for V and 4 bases for J; bases not matched to a gene: 14. This CDR3 is built from 18 residues. The germline CDR1 and CDR2 sequences are SGDLS and YYNGEE. CDR3 DNA sequence: TGTGCCAGCAGCGTGGGGACAGGGGGACAGCGTATAGAATACGAGCAGTACTTC. Translated, it gives CASSVGTGGQRIEYEQYF.

This clone occurred a few times. V usage is TRBV12-5 and J usage is TRBJ2-2, with 7 bases identical to TRBD1. CDR1 is LGHNT and CDR2 is FRNRAP in the germline V gene. The CDR3 consists of 15 residues. V gave up 3 bases and J gave up 0 bases; unmatched junction bases: 1. The CDR3 DNA reads TGTGCTAGTGGTTTAGGGACAGCGAACACCGGGGAGCTGTTTTTT. This sequence encodes CASGLGTANTGELFF.

The chain recombines TRBV20-1 with TRBJ1-1, with a tentative D call TRBD1 (6 bases). Germline CDR1 reads DFQATT; CDR2 reads SNEGSKA (reference sequence). V lost 7 bases, J lost 7 bases, and 13 bases lay in between. This CDR3 spans 11 amino acids. For the CDR3, the DNA is TGCAGTGTCCCCGGAGGGGGTGAAGCTTTCTTT. Encoded protein: CSVPGGGEAFF.

The V and J genes are TRBV7-8 and TRBJ2-1, with D tentatively TRBD2 (5 bases). Germline loops: CDR1 SGHVS, CDR2 FQNEAQ. The CDR3 length is 15 residues. Trimming took off 4 bases at V and 3 bases at J, with 13 bases between the two ends. CDR3: CASSWGTRSYNEQFF. The CDR3 region has the DNA TGTGCCAGCAGCTGGGGTACTAGGAGCTACAATGAGCAGTTCTTC.

This chain joins TRBV19 and TRBJ2-6, with D possibly being TRBD2 (5 bases). The CDR3 has 15 amino acids. V shed 5 bases and J shed 2 bases, with 10 bases lying between them. Germline V CDR1 and CDR2: LNHDA, SQIVND (reference sequence). CDR3 loop: CASSSSGTGANVLTF. CDR3 nucleotide sequence: TGTGCCAGTAGTTCGTCCGGGACTGGGGCCAACGTCCTGACTTTC.

With respect to this clone: Other DNA sequences from this sample encode an identical CDR3 as well. The chain combines TRBV7-9 with TRBJ2-7; D gene ambiguous. This CDR3 has 13 amino acids. Germline loops: CDR1 SEHNR, CDR2 FQNEAQ (reference sequence). The V gene lost 2 bases and the J gene lost 0 bases, with 5 bases spanning the gap. The CDR3 loop reads CASSLSSSYEQYF. CDR3 in DNA: TGTGCCAGCAGCTTATCATCCTCCTACGAGCAGTACTTC.

The chain carries TRBV10-3 and TRBJ2-3; 8 bases map to TRBD2. The CDR3 loop spans 14 amino acids. Germline V CDR1 and CDR2: ENHRY, SYGVKD. With V trimmed by 7 bases and J by 0 bases, 3 bases remained unmatched. CDR3: CAIKLAASTDTQYF. Written as DNA, the CDR3 is TGTGCCATCAAACTAGCGGCAAGCACAGATACGCAGTATTTT.

The rearrangement links TRBV6-5 to TRBJ2-1; no reliable D call. Trimming left V 6 bases short and J 1 base short, with 10 bases between. CDR3 length: 14 amino acids. Germline V gene lookup returns CDR1 MNHEY and CDR2 SVGAGI. CDR3 loop: CASRRARSYNEQFF. In DNA form, the CDR3 reads TGTGCCAGCAGAAGGGCTCGGTCCTACAATGAGCAGTTCTTC.

This chain links TRBV9 with TRBJ2-1; possibly TRBD2 for D (6 bases). This CDR3 is built from 17 residues. Trimming shortened V by 2 bases and J by 1 base, and 16 bases separated the two germline ends. Germline CDR1 reads SGDLS; CDR2 reads YYNGEE. The CDR3 bases are TGTGCCAGCAGCGTTGGTCTCGCGGGATTTTCCTACAATGAGCAGTTCTTC. It codes for CASSVGLAGFSYNEQFF.

The gene calls are TRBV11-2 and TRBJ1-1; D call uncertain. CDR3 length equals 13 residues. The germline V gene encodes CDR1 SGHAT and CDR2 FQNNGV. V lost 1 base, J lost 6 bases, and 9 bases lay in between. The CDR3 nucleotides are TGTGCCAGCAGCTTAGCCCGTCAGTCTGAAGCTTTCTTT. Translating gives CASSLARQSEAFF.

The rearrangement uses TRBV18 and TRBJ1-5, with D possibly being TRBD1 (5 bases). CDR1 and CDR2 (germline): KGHSH, LQKENI. The CDR3 extends over 13 amino acids. Deletions cut 3 bases from V and 6 bases from J, with 9 bases between. The DNA for the CDR3 is TGTGCCAGCTCACCGGGGGAGGGTCAGCCCCAGCATTTT. Amino acid sequence: CASSPGEGQPQHF.

This chain links TRBV28 with TRBJ2-7, with 10 positions matching TRBD1. Germline assignment: CDR1 MDHEN and CDR2 SYDVKM. V trimming: 10 bases; J trimming: 3 bases; junction bases outside the gene matches: 12. This CDR3 has 15 residues. This CDR3 reads CATRAPGQGFYEQYF. The CDR3 DNA sequence: TGTGCCACCCGAGCCCCGGGACAGGGGTTCTACGAGCAGTACTTC.

V is TRBV27 and J is TRBJ2-7; tentatively, D is TRBD2 (7 bases). Between the trimmed V and J ends, which lost 5 bases and 4 bases, there was a span of 15 bases. The CDR3 contains 14 residues. CDR1 and CDR2 (germline): MNHEY, SMNVEV (reference sequence). CDR3 in DNA: TGTGCCAGCAGTGGGGGGGCGGGCTGGTACGAGCAGTACTTC. It yields the protein CASSGGAGWYEQYF.

The V and J genes are TRBV5-4 and TRBJ1-2; 7 bases are shared with TRBD1. J was trimmed by 7 bases and V by 0 bases; bases with no gene match: 9. The V gene's germline CDR1 is SGHNT and CDR2 YYREEE (reference sequence). This CDR3 comprises 15 residues. The CDR3 is CASSLVSSTGSGYTF. The CDR3 bases are TGTGCCAGCAGCTTGGTTTCTTCGACAGGGTCTGGCTACACCTTC.

J is TRBJ2-7 and V is TRBV11-3; D call uncertain. Between the trimmed V and J ends, which lost 5 bases and 1 base, there was a span of 9 bases. The CDR3 spans 13 residues. The germline gives CDR1 SGHNT, CDR2 YENEEA. CDR3 in amino acids: CASSPMGSYEQYF. As DNA, the CDR3 is TGTGCCAGCAGCCCTATGGGGTCCTACGAGCAGTACTTC. Combining the CDR3 with reference TRBV11-3 and TRBJ2-7 gives the whole variable domain EAGVVQSPRYKIIEKKQPVAFWCNPISGHNTLYWYLQNLGQGPELLIRYENEEAVDDSQLPKDRFSAERLKGVDSTLKIQPAELGDSAVYLCASSPMGSYEQYFGPGTRLTVT.

This chain links TRBV7-6 with TRBJ2-2; 9 positions agree with TRBD2. CDR1 SGHVS and CDR2 FNYEAQ come from the germline V gene. There are 16 residues in the CDR3. With V trimmed by 1 base and J by 2 bases, 2 bases remained unmatched. CDR3 loop: CASSLVSGSNTGELFF. Written as DNA, the CDR3 is TGTGCCAGCAGCTTAGTTAGCGGGAGTAACACCGGGGAGCTGTTTTTT.

The chain uses TRBV25-1 and TRBJ1-2; 10 bases are a match to TRBD1. This CDR3 is 18 amino acids long. CDR1 and CDR2 from the germline V gene are MGHDK and SYGVNS. V dropped 3 bases and J dropped 2; count of bases not matched to a gene: 12. CDR3 region: CASSDSGTGAYSNYGYTF. The CDR3 DNA is TGTGCCAGCAGTGATTCTGGGACAGGGGCGTACTCAAACTATGGCTACACCTTC.

The chain couples TRBV27 to TRBJ2-1, with D uncertain. V was pared by 4 bases and J by 7 bases, with 11 bases between. The length of the CDR3 is 13 residues. Germline V gene data show CDR1 as MNHEY and CDR2 as SMNVEV (reference sequence). The CDR3: CASSSRLWNEQFF. In nucleotides, the CDR3 is TGTGCCAGCAGTTCCCGACTGTGGAATGAGCAGTTCTTC.

The chain recombines TRBV9 with TRBJ1-3, with D perhaps matching TRBD1 (5 bases). This CDR3 contains 12 residues. V dropped 4 bases and J dropped 8 bases, with 10 bases sitting between them. Germline CDR1 and CDR2: SGDLS and YYNGEE. CDR3 DNA: TGTGCCAGCAGCCCGGGGGGGGACACCATATATTTT. Protein sequence: CASSPGGDTIYF.